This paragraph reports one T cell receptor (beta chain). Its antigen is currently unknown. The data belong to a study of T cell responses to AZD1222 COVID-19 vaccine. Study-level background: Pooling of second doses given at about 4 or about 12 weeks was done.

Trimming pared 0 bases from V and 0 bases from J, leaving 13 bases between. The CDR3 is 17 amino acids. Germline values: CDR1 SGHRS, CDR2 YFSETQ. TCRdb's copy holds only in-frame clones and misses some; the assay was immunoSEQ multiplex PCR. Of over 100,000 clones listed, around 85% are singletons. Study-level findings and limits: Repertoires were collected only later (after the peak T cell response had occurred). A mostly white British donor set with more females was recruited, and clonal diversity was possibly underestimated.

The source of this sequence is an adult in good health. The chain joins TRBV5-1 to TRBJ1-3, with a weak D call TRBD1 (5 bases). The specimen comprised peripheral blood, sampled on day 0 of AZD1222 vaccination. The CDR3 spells CASSLEGRTHSGNTIYF. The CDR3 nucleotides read TGCGCCAGCAGCTTGGAGGGCAGGACACACTCTGGAAACACCATATATTTT.